Listed below are T cell receptor beta chains from one sample, sequenced in a study of blood T cell repertoires in COVID-19. Sequencing used immunoSEQ multiplex PCR; TCRdb keeps in-frame clones, though not all of them. The table shows approximately 300,000 clones, with about 87% occurring only once. Sequenced material: PBMCs or T cells enriched from blood (not recorded which). These TCRs come from a woman under 40 who had recovered from COVID-19. The CDR3 runs from the conserved cysteine through the conserved F or W. A D gene is named only where the DNA matches it firmly. Part of the rows lack a size; the others show once, few, many or a class for expanded clones.

v_gene,abundance,j_gene,d_gene,CDR3nt,CDR3aa
TRBV19,.,TRBJ1-4,TRBD1,TGTGCCAGTAAGATTGGGACAGGGAATAATGAAAAACTGTTTTTT,CASKIGTGNNEKLFF
TRBV10-3,.,TRBJ2-7,TRBD2,TGTGCCATCGCCCCGGCGGGGGGGGCCAAAGGGGTCGAGCAGTACTTC,CAIAPAGGAKGVEQYF
TRBV23-1,.,TRBJ1-4,TRBD1,TGCGCCAGCCTCGGGACAGGGCTTGAAAAACTGTTTTTT,CASLGTGLEKLFF
TRBV29-1,.,TRBJ1-2,.,TGCAGCGTTGTAGGGGAGGGAGGCTACACCTTC,CSVVGEGGYTF
TRBV20-1,.,TRBJ1-1,TRBD1,TGCAGTGCCAGTACAGGGGGGAGATACACTGAAGCTTTCTTT,CSASTGGRYTEAFF
TRBV6-5,.,TRBJ1-2,TRBD1,TGTGCCAGCAGCGCCGTACAGGGGGCTTATGGCTACACCTTC,CASSAVQGAYGYTF
TRBV19,.,TRBJ2-1,.,TGTGCCAGTAGTATCCCTAGCTGGAGCTCCTACAATGAGCAGTTCTTC,CASSIPSWSSYNEQFF
TRBV27,.,TRBJ2-5,TRBD1,TGTGCCAGCAGTTCGGGACAGGCCGTAGAGACCCAGTACTTC,CASSSGQAVETQYF
TRBV2,once,TRBJ1-6,.,TGTGCCAGCATCACGACAGGATCACCCCTCCACTTT,CASITTGSPLHF
TRBV19,.,TRBJ2-7,.,TGTGCCAGTAGTACGGACAGCCGCTCCTACGAGCAGTACTTC,CASSTDSRSYEQYF
TRBV12-5,few,TRBJ1-1,.,TGTGCTAGTGGCGGGGAAACTGAAGCTTTCTTT,CASGGETEAFF
TRBV5-1,.,TRBJ1-4,TRBD1,TGCGCCAGCAGCTCGCCCAGGCAGACAGGGGAAAAACTGTTTTTT,CASSSPRQTGEKLFF
TRBV4-2,.,TRBJ1-1,.,TGTGCCAGCAGCCAAGGGGACTACACTGAAGCTTTCTTT,CASSQGDYTEAFF
TRBV6-1,.,TRBJ1-2,.,TGTGCCAGCAGTGAATTGGGAGCCGCAGTCGGTGGCTACACCTTC,CASSELGAAVGGYTF
TRBV6-2/TRBV6-3,.,TRBJ1-5,TRBD1,TGTGCCAGCAGTAAATGGGACAGGGCACTATATAGCAATCAGCCCCAGCATTTT,CASSKWDRALYSNQPQHF
TRBV19,.,TRBJ1-1,.,TGTGCCAGTAGTATTCGATCTCCCCGGACAGCGAACACTGAAGCTTTCTTT,CASSIRSPRTANTEAFF
TRBV24-1,.,TRBJ1-1,.,TGTGCCACCAGTGATTTGCCGACGGGTGAAGCTTTCTTT,CATSDLPTGEAFF
TRBV4-3,once,TRBJ2-1,TRBD2,TGCGCCAGCAGCCAGAGGGGACTAGCGGACCTCAATGAGCAGTTCTTC,CASSQRGLADLNEQFF
TRBV2,.,TRBJ1-3,.,TGTGCCAGCAGTGCTCAGACAAGCTCTGGAAACACCATATATTTT,CASSAQTSSGNTIYF
TRBV3-1/TRBV3-2,once,TRBJ2-7,TRBD2,TGTGCCAGCAGCCAAGGCGCTAGCGGGGGCTACGAGCAGTACTTC,CASSQGASGGYEQYF
TRBV13,.,TRBJ1-1,.,TGTGCCAGCAGCTTGCCCCCCTCCCGGGTAAGGAACACTGAAGCTTTCTTT,CASSLPPSRVRNTEAFF